This T cell receptor (beta chain) was obtained from a study of spatial heterogeneity in lung cancer. Study information: Unique TCR and UMI combinations averaged more than ten appearances each in raw reads. Regarding the study as a whole: Among blood samples, ubiquitous expanded tumor TCRs appeared more at resection than at follow-up.

The CDR3 has 14 amino acids. V was pared by 6 bases and J by 4 bases, with 6 bases of the junction left unmatched. The germline V gene encodes CDR1 SNHLY and CDR2 FYNNEI. The sample's time point: sample taken at primary tumor resection. Whole RNA came from tumor, nontumor lung or frozen PBMC and was sequenced without being sorted. Many counts were recorded for this clonotype. The antigen is not known. TCR cDNA molecules were tagged individually, and each one carried a unique molecular identifier. TCRdb recomputed calls from the 5' RACE reads with MiXCR, one row per CDR3 protein. The sample carries fewer than 65,000 distinct CDR3 sequences, 6.3% recorded once.

This sample comprised PBMCs, obtained at surgery. This clonotype was obtained from a female donor with early-stage non-small cell lung cancer. The gene calls are TRBV2 and TRBJ2-3; 8 positions match TRBD2. In DNA form, the CDR3 reads TGTGCCAGCAGATTACTAGCGGCTCCAGATACGCAGTATTTT. Encoded protein: CASRLLAAPDTQYF.